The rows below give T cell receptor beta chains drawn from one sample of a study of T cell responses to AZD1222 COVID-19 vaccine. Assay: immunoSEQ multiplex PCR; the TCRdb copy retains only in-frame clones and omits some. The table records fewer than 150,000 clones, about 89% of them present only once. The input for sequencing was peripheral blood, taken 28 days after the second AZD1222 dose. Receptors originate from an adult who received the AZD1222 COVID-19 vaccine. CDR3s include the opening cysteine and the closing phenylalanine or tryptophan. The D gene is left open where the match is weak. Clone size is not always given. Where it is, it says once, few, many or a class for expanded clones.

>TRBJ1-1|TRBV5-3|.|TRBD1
CAPRVNRGPMNTEAFF
TGTGCGCCTCGGGTCAACAGGGGCCCCATGAACACTGAAGCTTTCTTT
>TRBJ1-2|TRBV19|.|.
CASSIDGSLYGYTF
TGTGCCAGTAGTATAGATGGAAGCCTCTATGGCTACACCTTC
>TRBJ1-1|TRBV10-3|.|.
CAISRGTEAFF
TGTGCCATCAGCAGGGGAACTGAAGCTTTCTTT
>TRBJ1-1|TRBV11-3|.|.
CASSLGGQNTEAFF
TGTGCCAGCAGCTTAGGGGGACAGAACACTGAAGCTTTCTTT
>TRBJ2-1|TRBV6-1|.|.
CASSEWNEQFF
TGTGCCAGCAGTGAGTGGAATGAGCAGTTCTTC
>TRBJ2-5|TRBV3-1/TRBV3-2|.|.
CASTQEGSSGLYQETQYF
TGTGCCAGCACCCAAGAAGGGTCCTCGGGACTTTACCAAGAGACCCAGTACTTC
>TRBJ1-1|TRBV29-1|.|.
CSVVRVDTEAFF
TGCAGCGTGGTTCGGGTGGACACTGAAGCTTTCTTT
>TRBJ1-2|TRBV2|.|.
CASSEAPDYGYTF
TGTGCCAGCAGTGAAGCTCCAGACTATGGCTACACCTTC
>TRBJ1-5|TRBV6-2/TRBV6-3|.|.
CASSYTGARNQPQHF
TGTGCCAGCAGTTACACCGGGGCGCGTAATCAGCCCCAGCATTTT
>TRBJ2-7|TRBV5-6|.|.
CASSWGALREQYF
TGTGCCAGCAGCTGGGGGGCACTTCGGGAGCAGTACTTC
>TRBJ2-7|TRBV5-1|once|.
CASSLKGRDYEQYF
TGCGCCAGCAGCTTGAAAGGACGGGACTACGAGCAGTACTTC
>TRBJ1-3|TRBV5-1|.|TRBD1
CASSRDRTNSGNTIYF
TGCGCCAGCAGCCGGGACAGGACTAACTCTGGAAACACCATATATTTT
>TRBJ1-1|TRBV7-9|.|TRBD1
CASSLTGGVTEAFF
TGTGCCAGCAGCTTAACAGGGGGGGTCACTGAAGCTTTCTTT
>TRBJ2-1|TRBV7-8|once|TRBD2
CASSLSGRGSAEQFF
TGTGCCAGCAGCCTTAGCGGGAGGGGGTCTGCGGAGCAGTTCTTC